This T cell receptor (beta chain) was recovered during a study of neurological immune-mediated disorders. Time point: technical triplicate 3. This CDR3 spans 17 amino acids. Per germline, CDR1 MDHEN and CDR2 SYDVKM. V trimming: 4 bases; J trimming: 1 base; junction bases outside the gene matches: 12. Per sequencing run, 15-18 subjects together gave over 170 million TCR-beta sequences. MiXCR, run by TCRdb on the 5' RACE reads, gives a single entry per CDR3 protein. The sample contains just under 45,000 distinct CDR3 sequences, roughly 21% of which appear only once. The sequencing input was PBMCs. The chain recombines TRBV28 with TRBJ2-5, with 7 positions matching TRBD1. The receptor was derived from a man in his sixties with HTLV-1-associated myelopathy (HAM/TSP). CDR3 nucleotide sequence: TGTGCCAGCAGTTCTAGTTGGGGGACAGCAGTCCAAGAGACCCAGTACTTC. The encoded protein is CASSSSWGTAVQETQYF.